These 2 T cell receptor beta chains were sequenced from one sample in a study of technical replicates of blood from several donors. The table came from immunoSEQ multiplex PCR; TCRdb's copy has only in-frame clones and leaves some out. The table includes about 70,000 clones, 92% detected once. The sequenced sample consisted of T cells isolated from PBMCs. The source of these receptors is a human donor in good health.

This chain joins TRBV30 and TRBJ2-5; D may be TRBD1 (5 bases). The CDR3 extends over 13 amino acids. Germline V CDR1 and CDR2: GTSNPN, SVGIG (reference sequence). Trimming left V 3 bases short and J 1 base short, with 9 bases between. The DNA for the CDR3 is TGTGCCTGGAGCGCGACAGCCCAAGAGACCCAGTACTTC. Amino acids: CAWSATAQETQYF. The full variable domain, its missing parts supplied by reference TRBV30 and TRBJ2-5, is SQTIHQWPATLVQPVGSPLSLECTVEGTSNPNLYWYRQAAGRGLQLLFYSVGIGQISSEVPQNLSASRPQDRQFILSSKKLLLSDSGFYLCAWSATAQETQYFGPGTRLLVL.

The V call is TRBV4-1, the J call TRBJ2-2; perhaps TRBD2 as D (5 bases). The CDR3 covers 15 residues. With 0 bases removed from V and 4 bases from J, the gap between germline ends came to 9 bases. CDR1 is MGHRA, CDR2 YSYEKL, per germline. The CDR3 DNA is TGCGCCAGCAGCCAAGAAGACTACCTCACCGGGGAGCTGTTTTTT. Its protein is CASSQEDYLTGELFF.